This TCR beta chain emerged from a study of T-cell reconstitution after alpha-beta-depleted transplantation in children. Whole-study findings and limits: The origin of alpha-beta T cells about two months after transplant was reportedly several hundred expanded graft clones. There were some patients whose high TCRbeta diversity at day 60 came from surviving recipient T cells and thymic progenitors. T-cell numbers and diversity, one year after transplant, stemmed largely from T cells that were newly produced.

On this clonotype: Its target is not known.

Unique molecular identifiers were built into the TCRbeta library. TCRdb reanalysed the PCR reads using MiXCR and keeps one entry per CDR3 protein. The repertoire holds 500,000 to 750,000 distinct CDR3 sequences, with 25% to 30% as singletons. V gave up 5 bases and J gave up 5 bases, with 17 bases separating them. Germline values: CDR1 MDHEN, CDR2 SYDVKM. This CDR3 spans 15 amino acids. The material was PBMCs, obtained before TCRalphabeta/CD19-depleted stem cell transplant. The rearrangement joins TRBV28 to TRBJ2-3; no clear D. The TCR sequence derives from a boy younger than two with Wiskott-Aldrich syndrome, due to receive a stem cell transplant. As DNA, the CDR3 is TGTGCCAGCAGTCAAAGACCGGCCGCCCAAGATACGCAGTATTTT. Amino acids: CASSQRPAAQDTQYF.